The 30 T cell receptor beta chains listed next were all sequenced from one sample in a study of cytomegalovirus exposure and HLA in healthy donors. The study ran its PCR with 60 Vbeta and 13 Jbeta primers. Only in-frame clones appear in the TCRdb table, and some are missing; sequencing was by immunoSEQ multiplex PCR. The data hold more than 50,000 clones, with 70% to 85% observed a single time. The sample comprised PBMCs. Receptors were obtained from a woman in her fifties or sixties in good health and CMV-seropositive.

This rearrangement joins TRBV7-2 to TRBJ2-5; D call uncertain. Germline loops: CDR1 SGHTA, CDR2 FQGNSA. The V end was cut by 2 bases, the J end by 5 bases, with 6 bases between. The CDR3 runs to 12 residues. The DNA for the CDR3 is TGTGCCAGCAGCTTATTAACTGAGACCCAGTACTTC. Amino acid sequence: CASSLLTETQYF.

This chain uses TRBV5-5 with TRBJ2-2; D is possibly TRBD1 (6 bases). This CDR3 is built from 17 residues. Germline V gene sequence: CDR1 SGHKS, CDR2 YYEKEE (reference sequence). The germline V and J ends were trimmed by 0 bases and 6 bases, with 18 bases remaining between them. The CDR3 region is CASSLGPSRQEAGELFF. The CDR3 DNA is TGTGCCAGCAGCTTGGGGCCCTCCCGACAGGAGGCCGGGGAGCTGTTTTTT.

V is TRBV4-2 and J is TRBJ1-1; D perhaps matches TRBD1 (6 bases). The germline V gene encodes CDR1 LGHNA and CDR2 YNFKEQ. The CDR3 covers 13 residues. Trimming cost V 5 bases and J 10 bases, with 17 bases left between them. DNA for the CDR3: TGTGCCAGCAGCTATGAGAGTACAGGGTTAGCTTTCTTT. Encoded protein: CASSYESTGLAFF.

The chain has TRBV5-1 and TRBJ1-2; D is ambiguous. Trimming took 1 base from V and 6 from J, leaving 13 bases between them. The germline V gene has CDR1 SGHRS and CDR2 YFSETQ. CDR3 length equals 14 residues. The CDR3 bases are TGCGCCAGCAGCTTGAACCCAACAGCAGATGGCTACACCTTC. This gives the protein CASSLNPTADGYTF.

This chain links TRBV5-1 with TRBJ2-1; 7 bases agree with TRBD2. The length of the CDR3 is 15 residues. Germline values: CDR1 SGHRS, CDR2 YFSETQ. After removal of 1 base from V and 8 bases from J, the junction contained 9 bases not matched to a gene. The CDR3 is CASSLKLAVVDEQFF. The CDR3 DNA follows: TGCGCCAGCAGCTTGAAGCTAGCGGTAGTCGATGAGCAGTTCTTC.

The V call is TRBV7-2, the J call TRBJ2-3; a possible D gene is TRBD2 (5 bases). V shed 5 bases and J shed 8 bases, with 17 bases lying between them. The germline V gene encodes CDR1 SGHTA and CDR2 FQGNSA. CDR3 size: 14 residues. The CDR3 region has the DNA TGTGCCAGCAGCCAGGTCCTCTATGAGGGTACGCAGTATTTT. It yields the protein CASSQVLYEGTQYF.

This CDR3 reads CASSMSRWDEQYF. The CDR3 DNA reads TGTGCCAGTAGTATGTCCAGGTGGGACGAGCAGTACTTC. The chain employs TRBV19 and TRBJ2-7; D remains ambiguous. CDR3 length: 13 amino acids. V lost 3 bases and J 5 bases, leaving 11 bases between the germline ends. Germline V gene lookup returns CDR1 LNHDA and CDR2 SQIVND (reference sequence).

The V gene is TRBV7-2, the J gene TRBJ2-3; 7 nucleotides align to TRBD2. Trimming cost V 2 bases and J 0 bases; bases outside gene matches: 5. This CDR3 region has 16 residues. Looked up from germline, CDR1 is SGHTA and CDR2 is FQGNSA. This CDR3 is CASSLRSGISTDTQYF. The CDR3 DNA is TGTGCCAGCAGCTTAAGAAGCGGGATTAGCACAGATACGCAGTATTTT.

This clone was recorded a few times. The chain combines TRBV4-2 with TRBJ2-1; the D gene is possibly TRBD2 (5 bases). Germline CDR1 is LGHNA and CDR2 is YNFKEQ. V lost 3 bases to trimming and J lost 6 bases, with 12 bases between them. The CDR3 length is 14 residues. The CDR3, as DNA: TGTGCCAGCAGCCAGAGTCCCGGAGGCAATGAGCAGTTCTTC. This translates into CASSQSPGGNEQFF.

V usage is TRBV29-1 and J usage is TRBJ2-5; possibly TRBD2 for D (6 bases). Germline CDR1 is SQVTM and CDR2 is ANQGSEA. The V gene lost 7 bases and the J gene lost 5 bases, with 11 bases spanning the gap. The CDR3 is made up of 11 amino acids. This CDR3 reads CSGGGGETQYF. The CDR3 DNA reads as TGCAGCGGCGGTGGAGGGGAGACCCAGTACTTC.

The chain has TRBV11-2 and TRBJ2-5, with no clear D. This CDR3 has 17 amino acids. The V gene's germline CDR1 is SGHAT and CDR2 FQNNGV. The ends were cut back, 5 bases at V and 0 bases at J, with 19 bases in the middle. The CDR3 DNA reads as TGTGCCAGCAGCGTTCGTTTGGGCAAGAACTACCAAGAGACCCAGTACTTC. Encoded protein: CASSVRLGKNYQETQYF. The full variable domain, rest sourced from reference TRBV11-2 and TRBJ2-5, is EAGVAQSPRYKIIEKRQSVAFWCNPISGHATLYWYQQILGQGPKLLIQFQNNGVVDDSQLPKDRFSAERLKGVDSTLKIQPAKLEDSAVYLCASSVRLGKNYQETQYFGPGTRLLVL.

The chain carries TRBV4-1 and TRBJ1-5; D ambiguous. Germline V gives CDR1 MGHRA, CDR2 YSYEKL. Trimming took off 3 bases at V and 3 bases at J, with 9 bases between the two ends. The CDR3 sequence is 14 residues long. The CDR3 region has the DNA TGCGCCAGCAGCCAGTACATATCCAATCAGCCCCAGCATTTT. It codes for CASSQYISNQPQHF.

V gene TRBV30 combines with J gene TRBJ1-1; D unresolved. Germline V gives CDR1 GTSNPN, CDR2 SVGIG (reference sequence). This CDR3 region has 12 residues. With 1 base removed from V and 5 bases from J, the gap between germline ends came to 8 bases. The CDR3 reads CAWSGGVTEAFF. In nucleotides, the CDR3 is TGTGCCTGGAGTGGAGGAGTAACTGAAGCTTTCTTT.

The chain couples TRBV19 to TRBJ1-1, with unresolved D. The CDR3 is 13 amino acids. The germline V gene has CDR1 LNHDA and CDR2 SQIVND (reference sequence). V was cut by 7 bases and J by 1 base, with 10 bases left in between. This chain's CDR3 is CASNPRENTEAFF. The DNA for the CDR3 is TGTGCCAGTAATCCTCGGGAGAACACTGAAGCTTTCTTT.

The chain combines TRBV5-4 with TRBJ2-7; 10 nucleotides match TRBD2. Germline V gene sequence: CDR1 SGHNT, CDR2 YYREEE (reference sequence). The ends lost 5 bases at V and 6 bases at J; junction bases unmatched: 14. The CDR3 has 16 residues. CDR3 coding DNA: TGTGCCAGCAGTTGGAACAGCGGGAGGGGGTTAGGCGAGCAGTACTTC. Encoded protein: CASSWNSGRGLGEQYF.

The chain couples TRBV29-1 to TRBJ2-5, with TRBD1 matching over 9 bases. Germline trimming cut 6 bases from V and 8 bases from J; bases unmatched to any gene: 7. CDR1 and CDR2 from the germline V gene are SQVTM and ANQGSEA. The CDR3 contains 12 residues. CDR3 sequence: CSVGQGEPTQYF. CDR3 DNA: TGCAGCGTGGGACAGGGCGAGCCCACCCAGTACTTC. Full variable domain (remainder filled in from reference TRBV29-1 and TRBJ2-5): SAVISQKPSRDICQRGTSLTIQCQVDSQVTMMFWYRQQPGQSLTLIATANQGSEATYESGFVIDKFPISRPNLTFSTLTVSNMSPEDSSIYLCSVGQGEPTQYFGPGTRLLVL.

The chain joins TRBV2 to TRBJ2-1, with D possibly being TRBD2 (6 bases). Trimming shortened V by 3 bases and J by 1 base, and 13 bases separated the two germline ends. In germline, CDR1 is SNHLY, CDR2 FYNNEI. The CDR3 extends over 16 amino acids. CDR3 sequence reads: CASSDGGGVSYNEQFF. The DNA for the CDR3 is TGTGCCAGCAGTGATGGGGGAGGAGTATCCTACAATGAGCAGTTCTTC.

This sequence joins TRBV18 and TRBJ1-1, with unresolved D. Germline CDR1 reads KGHSH; CDR2 reads LQKENI. The CDR3 totals 15 residues. The V end was cut by 2 bases, the J end by 2 bases, with 12 bases between. Written as DNA, the CDR3 is TGTGCCAGCTCACCAGCTCTTAGAAGAAACACTGAAGCTTTCTTT. It encodes CASSPALRRNTEAFF.

The chain combines TRBV7-3 with TRBJ2-3, with TRBD2 identical over 9 bases. With 3 bases clipped from V and 1 base from J, the junction kept 2 bases outside the gene matches. CDR3 size: 15 residues. Germline V gene sequence: CDR1 SGHTA, CDR2 FQGTGA. The CDR3 nucleotides read TGTGCCAGCAGCTTGCGACTAGCGGGCACAGATACGCAGTATTTT. It encodes CASSLRLAGTDTQYF.

This clone showed up just once. V usage is TRBV28 and J usage is TRBJ2-1; 9 bases align to TRBD2. Per germline, CDR1 MDHEN and CDR2 SYDVKM. V was pared by 7 bases and J by 4 bases, with 8 bases of the junction left unmatched. This CDR3 region has 15 residues. As DNA, the CDR3 is TGTGCCAGCAACCATGGACTAGCGTATTACAATGAGCAGTTCTTC. Its protein is CASNHGLAYYNEQFF.

This chain connects TRBV6-5 to TRBJ2-1, with TRBD2 as a possible D gene (6 bases). V gave up 5 bases and J gave up 7 bases, with 6 bases separating them. CDR1 is MNHEY and CDR2 is SVGAGI in the germline V gene. This CDR3 is built from 11 residues. The CDR3 spells CASSRENEQFF. In DNA form, the CDR3 reads TGTGCCAGCAGTCGGGAGAATGAGCAGTTCTTC.

The V call is TRBV5-1, the J call TRBJ2-7; no firm D call. The V and J ends lost 0 bases and 3 bases respectively, with 4 bases between them. Germline CDR1 is SGHRS and CDR2 is YFSETQ. CDR3 length: 12 residues. CDR3 in DNA: TGCGCCAGCAGCTTGGGCGGCTACGAGCAGTACTTC. It translates to CASSLGGYEQYF.

V usage is TRBV28 and J usage is TRBJ2-7; D gene unclear. Trimming removed 2 bases at V and 1 base at J, with 3 bases between. Germline CDR1 MDHEN, CDR2 SYDVKM. There are 12 residues in the CDR3. CDR3 sequence (DNA): TGTGCCAGCAGTTTACGTTCCTACGAGCAGTACTTC. Its translation is CASSLRSYEQYF.

This clone was observed a few times. This chain joins TRBV28 and TRBJ2-1; 11 nucleotides match TRBD2. The CDR3 runs 14 residues. Per germline, CDR1 MDHEN and CDR2 SYDVKM. V shed 3 bases, J shed 7 bases, and the junction held 2 bases outside the gene matches. The CDR3 region is CASSLTSGTNEQFF. CDR3 bases: TGTGCCAGCAGTTTGACTAGCGGGACGAATGAGCAGTTCTTC.

This clone has just a few counts. The chain carries TRBV5-1 and TRBJ1-2; possibly TRBD1 for D (5 bases). The V gene lost 0 bases and the J gene lost 5 bases, with 17 bases spanning the gap. CDR3 size: 16 residues. CDR1 is SGHRS and CDR2 is YFSETQ in the germline V gene. CDR3 coding DNA: TGCGCCAGCAGCTTGGGGTTTTCGGGGGTGGCTTATGGCTACACCTTC. Its protein product is CASSLGFSGVAYGYTF.

This clone was detected only once. This chain connects TRBV6-5 to TRBJ1-2; 8 bases align to TRBD1. Per the germline V gene, CDR1 is MNHEY and CDR2 is SVGAGI. J gave up 4 bases and V 8 bases, and 12 bases lay outside the gene matches. CDR3 length: 15 residues. DNA of the CDR3: TGTGCCAGCCGCATCGGCAGGGGGCTAGTCTATGGCTACACCTTC. Translating gives CASRIGRGLVYGYTF.

The chain's CDR3 is CASSPATSGLYNEQFF. Written as DNA, the CDR3 is TGCGCCAGCAGCCCCGCGACTAGCGGGCTGTACAATGAGCAGTTCTTC. The V call is TRBV5-1, the J call TRBJ2-1; TRBD2 matches at 10 bases. Germline V gives CDR1 SGHRS, CDR2 YFSETQ. The CDR3 contains 16 residues. Losses at the gene ends were 4 bases for V and 4 bases for J; bases not matched to a gene: 8.

CDR3: CASSSGTRDYEQYF. CDR3 DNA: TGTGCCAGCAGCTCCGGGACTAGGGACTACGAGCAGTACTTC. The V and J genes are TRBV5-4 and TRBJ2-7, with 8 bases identical to TRBD2. The V segment lost 3 bases and the J segment 3 bases; nucleotides outside the gene matches: 5. CDR1 SGHNT and CDR2 YYREEE come from the germline V gene (reference sequence). The CDR3 extends over 14 amino acids.

This clone has just a few counts. The genes are TRBV6-1 and TRBJ2-6; D call uncertain. This CDR3 has 15 residues. Germline V gene sequence: CDR1 MNHNS, CDR2 SASEGT. V was shortened by 2 bases and J by 0 bases, with 5 bases between the two germline ends. CDR3 DNA sequence: TGTGCCAGCAGTGAAAAGCTCTCTGGGGCCAACGTCCTGACTTTC. This encodes CASSEKLSGANVLTF.

The rearrangement uses TRBV2 and TRBJ1-3; TRBD1 agrees at 8 bases. V was clipped by 8 bases and J by 4 bases; unmatched bases: 7. CDR3 length: 14 amino acids. In germline, CDR1 is SNHLY, CDR2 FYNNEI. The DNA for the CDR3 is TGTGCCAGCGTTAGGGACAGGCCCGGAAACACCATATATTTT. Its protein is CASVRDRPGNTIYF.